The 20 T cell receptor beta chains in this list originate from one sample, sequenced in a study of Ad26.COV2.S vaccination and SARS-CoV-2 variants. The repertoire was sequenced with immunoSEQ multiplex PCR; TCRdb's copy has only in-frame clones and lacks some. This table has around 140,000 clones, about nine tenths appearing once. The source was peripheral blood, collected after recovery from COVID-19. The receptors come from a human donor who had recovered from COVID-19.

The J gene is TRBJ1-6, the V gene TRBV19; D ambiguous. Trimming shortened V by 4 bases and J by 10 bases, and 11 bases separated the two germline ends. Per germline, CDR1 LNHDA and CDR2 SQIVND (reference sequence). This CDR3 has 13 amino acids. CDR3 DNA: TGTGCCAGTAGTACAAGGGTTGAGTCACCCCTCCACTTT. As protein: CASSTRVESPLHF.

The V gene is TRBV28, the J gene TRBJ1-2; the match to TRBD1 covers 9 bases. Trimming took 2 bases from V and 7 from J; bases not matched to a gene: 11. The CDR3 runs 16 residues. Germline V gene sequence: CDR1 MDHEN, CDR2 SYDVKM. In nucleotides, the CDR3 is TGTGCCAGCAGTTTAAAGTGGGGACAGGGACTAGGTGGCTACACCTTC. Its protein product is CASSLKWGQGLGGYTF.

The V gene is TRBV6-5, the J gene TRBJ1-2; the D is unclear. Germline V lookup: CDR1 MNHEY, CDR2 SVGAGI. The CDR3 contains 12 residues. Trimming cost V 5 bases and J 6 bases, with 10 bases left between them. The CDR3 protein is CASSRTNNGYTF. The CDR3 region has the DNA TGTGCCAGCAGTCGGACTAATAATGGCTACACCTTC.

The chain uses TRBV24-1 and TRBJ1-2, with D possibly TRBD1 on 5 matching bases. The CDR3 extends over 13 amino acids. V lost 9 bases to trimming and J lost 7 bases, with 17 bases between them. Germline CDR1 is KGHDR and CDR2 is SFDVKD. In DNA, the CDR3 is TGTGCCACCCGGGACGCAGCCTCGGGTGGCTACACCTTC. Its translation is CATRDAASGGYTF.

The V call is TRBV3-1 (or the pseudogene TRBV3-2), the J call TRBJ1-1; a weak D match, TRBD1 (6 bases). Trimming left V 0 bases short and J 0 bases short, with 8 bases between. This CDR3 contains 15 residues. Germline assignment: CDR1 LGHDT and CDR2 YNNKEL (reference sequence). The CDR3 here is CASSQEWGLNTEAFF. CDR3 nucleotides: TGTGCCAGCAGCCAAGAGTGGGGGCTGAACACTGAAGCTTTCTTT.

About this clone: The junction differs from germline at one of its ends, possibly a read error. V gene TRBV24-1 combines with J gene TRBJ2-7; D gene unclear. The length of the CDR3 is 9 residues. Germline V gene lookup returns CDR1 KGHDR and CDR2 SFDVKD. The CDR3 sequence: CATRPEGHF. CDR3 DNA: TGTGCCACCAGGCCTGAAGGTCACTTC.

The CDR3, as DNA: TGCGCCAGCAGCTCGGAGGGGAGCTCCTACAATGAGCAGTTCTTC. Translated, it gives CASSSEGSSYNEQFF. This chain connects TRBV5-1 to TRBJ2-1; D perhaps matches TRBD2 (6 bases). V was trimmed by 3 bases and J by 0 bases, leaving 10 bases between them. Germline CDR1 SGHRS, CDR2 YFSETQ. The CDR3 has 15 amino acids.

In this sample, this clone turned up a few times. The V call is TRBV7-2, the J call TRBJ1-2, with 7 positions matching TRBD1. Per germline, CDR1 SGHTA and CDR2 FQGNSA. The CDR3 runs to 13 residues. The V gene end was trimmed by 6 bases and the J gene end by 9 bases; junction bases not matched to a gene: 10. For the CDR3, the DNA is TGTGCCAGCAGATCGACAGGGACGGAGAGCTACACCTTC. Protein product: CASRSTGTESYTF.

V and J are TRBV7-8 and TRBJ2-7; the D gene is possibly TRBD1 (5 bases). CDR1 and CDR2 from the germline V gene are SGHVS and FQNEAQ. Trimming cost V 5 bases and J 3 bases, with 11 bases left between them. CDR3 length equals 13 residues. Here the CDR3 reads CASSPPTVYEQYF. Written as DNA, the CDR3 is TGTGCCAGCAGCCCACCGACAGTCTACGAGCAGTACTTC. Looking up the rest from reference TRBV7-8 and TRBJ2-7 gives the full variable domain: GAGVSQSPRYKVAKRGQDVALRCDPISGHVSLFWYQQALGQGPEFLTYFQNEAQLDKSGLPSDRFFAERPEGSVSTLKIQRTQQEDSAVYLCASSPPTVYEQYFGPGTRLTVT.

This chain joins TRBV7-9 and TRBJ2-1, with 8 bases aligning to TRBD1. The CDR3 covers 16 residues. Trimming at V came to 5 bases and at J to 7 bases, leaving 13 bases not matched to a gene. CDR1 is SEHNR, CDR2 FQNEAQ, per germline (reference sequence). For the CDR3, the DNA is TGTGCCAGCAGCCGACCTCGCGGACAGGGTAGGAATGAGCAGTTCTTC. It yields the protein CASSRPRGQGRNEQFF.

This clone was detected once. The CDR3 is CASSEEGQGLETQYF. The CDR3 nucleotides read TGTGCCAGCAGTGAAGAGGGACAGGGCCTGGAGACCCAGTACTTC. The chain joins TRBV2 to TRBJ2-5; TRBD1 matches 9 bases. The CDR3 loop spans 15 amino acids. The V segment lost 1 base and the J segment 5 bases; nucleotides outside the gene matches: 5. Germline V gene sequence: CDR1 SNHLY, CDR2 FYNNEI.

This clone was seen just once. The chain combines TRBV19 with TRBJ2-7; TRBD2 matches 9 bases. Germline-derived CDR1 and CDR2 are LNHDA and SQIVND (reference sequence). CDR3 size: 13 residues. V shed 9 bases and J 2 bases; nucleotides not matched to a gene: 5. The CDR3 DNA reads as TGTGCCAGCAGCCCTAGCGGGGCCTACGAGCAGTACTTC. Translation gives CASSPSGAYEQYF.

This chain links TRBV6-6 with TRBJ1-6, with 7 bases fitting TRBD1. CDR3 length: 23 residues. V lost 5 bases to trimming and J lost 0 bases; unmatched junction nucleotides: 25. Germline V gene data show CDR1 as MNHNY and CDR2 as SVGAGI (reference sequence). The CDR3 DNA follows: TGTGCCAGCAGTCACCGGACAGGCGATCCGGGCCTCCGGCCGAGCTCCTATAATTCACCCCTCCACTTT. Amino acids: CASSHRTGDPGLRPSSYNSPLHF.

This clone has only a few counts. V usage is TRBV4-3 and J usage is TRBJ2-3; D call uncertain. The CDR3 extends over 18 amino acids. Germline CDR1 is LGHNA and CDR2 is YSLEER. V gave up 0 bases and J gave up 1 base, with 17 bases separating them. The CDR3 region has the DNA TGCGCCAGCAGCCAAGATTTACCACAAGTAACAGGCACAGATACGCAGTATTTT. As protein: CASSQDLPQVTGTDTQYF.

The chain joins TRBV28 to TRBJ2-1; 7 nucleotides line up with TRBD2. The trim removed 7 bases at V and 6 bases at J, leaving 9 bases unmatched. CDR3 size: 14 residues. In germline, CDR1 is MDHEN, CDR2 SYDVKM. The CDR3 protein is CASTGRGTGNEQFF. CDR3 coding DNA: TGTGCCAGCACGGGGAGGGGTACTGGCAATGAGCAGTTCTTC.

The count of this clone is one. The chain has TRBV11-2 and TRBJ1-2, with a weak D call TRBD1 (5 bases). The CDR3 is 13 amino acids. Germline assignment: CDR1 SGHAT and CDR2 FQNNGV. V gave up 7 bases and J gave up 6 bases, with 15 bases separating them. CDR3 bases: TGTGCCAGCAAAACAGGAGTGGTAGATGGCTACACCTTC. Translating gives CASKTGVVDGYTF.

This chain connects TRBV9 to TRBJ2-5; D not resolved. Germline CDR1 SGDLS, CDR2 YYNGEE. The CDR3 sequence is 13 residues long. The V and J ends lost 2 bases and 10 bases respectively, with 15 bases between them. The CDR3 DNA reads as TGTGCCAGCAGCGTTTGGCTGAAGGGTATCCAGTACTTC. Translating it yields CASSVWLKGIQYF.

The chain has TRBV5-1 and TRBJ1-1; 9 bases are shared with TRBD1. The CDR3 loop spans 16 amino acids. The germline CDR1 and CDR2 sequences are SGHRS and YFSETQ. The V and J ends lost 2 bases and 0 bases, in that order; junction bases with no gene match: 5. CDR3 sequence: CASSFLTGGMNTEAFF. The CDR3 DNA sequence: TGCGCCAGCAGCTTCTTGACAGGGGGTATGAACACTGAAGCTTTCTTT.

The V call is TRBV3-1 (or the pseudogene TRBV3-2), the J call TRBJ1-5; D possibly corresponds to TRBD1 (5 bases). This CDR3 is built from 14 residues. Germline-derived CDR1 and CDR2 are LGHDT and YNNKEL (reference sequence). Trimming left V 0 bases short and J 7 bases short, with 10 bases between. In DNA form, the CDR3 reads TGTGCCAGCAGCCAAGACAGGGTTCGGCAGCCCCAGCATTTT. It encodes CASSQDRVRQPQHF.

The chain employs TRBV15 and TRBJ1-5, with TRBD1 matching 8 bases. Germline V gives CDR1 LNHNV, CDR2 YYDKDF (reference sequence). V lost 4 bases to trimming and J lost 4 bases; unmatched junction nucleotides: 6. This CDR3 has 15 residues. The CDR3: CATSKDRAFNQPQHF. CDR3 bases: TGTGCCACCAGCAAGGACAGGGCTTTTAATCAGCCCCAGCATTTT.